These 4 T cell receptor beta chains share one sample of origin, sequenced in a study of identifying expanded T cells in peripheral blood. Libraries were prepared by immunoSEQ multiplex PCR; TCRdb keeps only in-frame clonotypes and omits some of them. Of about 84,000 clones listed, 75% to 90% were seen once; the top ten hold roughly 5.5%. Sequenced: blood. All receptors come from a person aged 18-69 years in good health.

The chain combines TRBV6-5 with TRBJ2-7; D is unresolved. V lost 0 bases and J 6 bases, leaving 12 bases between the germline ends. This CDR3 spans 14 amino acids. Per germline, CDR1 MNHEY and CDR2 SVGAGI. This CDR3 is CASSYSFGRGEQYF. In DNA form, the CDR3 reads TGTGCCAGCAGTTACTCGTTCGGCCGCGGCGAGCAGTACTTC.

This chain uses TRBV7-2 with TRBJ1-6; D unresolved. This CDR3 contains 16 residues. Trimming took off 4 bases at V and 5 bases at J, with 15 bases between the two ends. Germline assignment: CDR1 SGHTA and CDR2 FQGNSA. In DNA form, the CDR3 reads TGTGCCAGCAGCTCCCAAGTAGTGCCCGATAATTCACCCCTCCACTTT. Translation: CASSSQVVPDNSPLHF.

The chain recombines TRBV19 with TRBJ1-3, with D possibly matching TRBD1 (6 bases). Germline V gives CDR1 LNHDA, CDR2 SQIVND (reference sequence). Trimming cost V 5 bases and J 1 base, with 9 bases left between them. CDR3 length: 14 residues. CDR3 region: CASSPGTSGNTIYF. The CDR3 coding sequence is TGTGCCAGTAGTCCTGGGACATCTGGAAACACCATATATTTT.

The CDR3 is CASSTGGFYGYTF. The CDR3 DNA sequence: TGTGCCAGCAGCACAGGGGGCTTCTATGGCTACACCTTC. V usage is TRBV7-9 and J usage is TRBJ1-2, with TRBD1 matching 9 bases. The V segment lost 5 bases and the J segment 4 bases; nucleotides outside the gene matches: 2. CDR3 length equals 13 residues. CDR1 is SEHNR, CDR2 FQNEAQ, per germline (reference sequence).